A single sample is the source of the 14 T cell receptor beta chains below, sequenced in a study of a mutant IDH1 vaccine in newly diagnosed glioma. Antigens of these TCRs are unknown. TCRdb keeps only in-frame clones here, not all; method: immunoSEQ multiplex PCR. The sample shows roughly 70,000 clones, roughly 84% of them seen only once. The time point denotes: week 11, during vaccination. In every dose of vaccine, 300 ug of mutant IDH1 20-mer peptide was given alongside topical imiquimod. The source material was PBMCs, sampled from a glioma patient whose treatment included an IDH1 peptide vaccine. These TCRs come from a woman aged 50 to 60 with glioma.

The chain has TRBV5-4 and TRBJ2-7, with 8 bases lining up with TRBD1. V was pared by 0 bases and J by 3 bases, with 5 bases of the junction left unmatched. The CDR3 has 15 residues. Germline-derived CDR1 and CDR2 are SGHNT and YYREEE (reference sequence). The CDR3 sequence: CASSLGRDRIYEQYF. The CDR3 DNA sequence: TGTGCCAGCAGCTTGGGGCGGGACAGGATCTACGAGCAGTACTTC.

This sequence joins TRBV27 and TRBJ1-1; D gene ambiguous. Germline loops: CDR1 MNHEY, CDR2 SMNVEV (reference sequence). V gave up 3 bases and J gave up 7 bases, with 6 bases separating them. This CDR3 comprises 11 residues. Here the CDR3 DNA reads TGTGCCAGCAGTTTTCGAAGTGAAGCTTTCTTT. This encodes CASSFRSEAFF.

The V and J genes are TRBV27 and TRBJ1-1; the match to TRBD1 covers 9 bases. Trimming at V came to 4 bases and at J to 4 bases, leaving 7 bases not matched to a gene. The germline CDR1 and CDR2 sequences are MNHEY and SMNVEV (reference sequence). CDR3 length equals 15 residues. As DNA, the CDR3 is TGTGCCAGCAGTTCTATAACAGGGGGCTCCACTGAAGCTTTCTTT. This codes for CASSSITGGSTEAFF.

J is TRBJ1-5 and V is TRBV19, with 8 bases that match TRBD1. Germline CDR1 LNHDA, CDR2 SQIVND (reference sequence). With V trimmed by 7 bases and J by 2 bases, 7 bases remained unmatched. The CDR3 runs 15 residues. CDR3 sequence: CASKGTGQGNQPQHF. Here the CDR3 DNA reads TGTGCCAGTAAAGGGACGGGACAGGGCAATCAGCCCCAGCATTTT.

This clone was counted a few times. The chain joins TRBV19 to TRBJ1-5; possibly TRBD1 for D (5 bases). The CDR3 is made up of 13 amino acids. Germline values: CDR1 LNHDA, CDR2 SQIVND (reference sequence). Trimming left V 10 bases short and J 9 bases short, with 19 bases between. CDR3 bases: TGTGCCACGACTGACGGGGCCACCTGGCCCCAGCATTTT. Translating gives CATTDGATWPQHF.

The CDR3 loop is CASLLSGGGPLLNQPQHF. CDR3 coding DNA: TGCGCCAGCCTACTATCTGGGGGGGGCCCACTGCTAAATCAGCCCCAGCATTTT. V usage is TRBV10-1 and J usage is TRBJ1-5, with a tentative D call TRBD1 (6 bases). The CDR3 is 18 residues long. Germline assignment: CDR1 WNHNN and CDR2 SYGVQD (reference sequence). V lost 8 bases and J lost 4, with 27 bases in between.

The chain carries TRBV9 and TRBJ1-1, with a possible D match to TRBD1 (5 bases). CDR3 length: 15 amino acids. V gave up 4 bases and J gave up 6 bases, with 19 bases separating them. The germline CDR1 and CDR2 sequences are SGDLS and YYNGEE. DNA for the CDR3: TGTGCCAGCAGCCCGGGGGGGTCTGACTACTCTGAAGCTTTCTTT. Its translation: CASSPGGSDYSEAFF.

The rearrangement links TRBV6-1 to TRBJ2-7, with D possibly being TRBD2 (5 bases). The ends were cut back, 2 bases at V and 7 bases at J, with 12 bases in the middle. Germline-derived CDR1 and CDR2 are MNHNS and SASEGT. The CDR3 contains 13 residues. For the CDR3, the DNA is TGTGCCAGCAGTGAATGGACTCTTGGAGAGCAGTACTTC. Translated, it gives CASSEWTLGEQYF.

This clone turned up a few times. This chain uses TRBV19 with TRBJ2-7; D might be TRBD1 (6 bases). V lost 7 bases, J lost 0 bases, and 16 bases lay in between. This CDR3 is built from 15 residues. Germline V CDR1 and CDR2: LNHDA, SQIVND (reference sequence). Written as DNA, the CDR3 is TGTGCCAGTAAATCGGCCGGACAGAGCTCCTACGAGCAGTACTTC. Protein product: CASKSAGQSSYEQYF.

The V gene is TRBV9, the J gene TRBJ2-5, with D possibly matching TRBD1 (6 bases). This CDR3 has 15 residues. Trimming cost V 3 bases and J 5 bases, with 17 bases left between them. Germline V gene lookup returns CDR1 SGDLS and CDR2 YYNGEE. DNA for the CDR3: TGTGCCAGCAGCGGGGACATTCCAAGGGGGGAGACCCAGTACTTC. Its protein is CASSGDIPRGETQYF.

The chain carries TRBV29-1 and TRBJ1-5; D may be TRBD1 (5 bases). Trimming cost V 7 bases and J 4 bases, with 14 bases left between them. Germline-derived CDR1 and CDR2 are SQVTM and ANQGSEA. This CDR3 is built from 13 residues. The CDR3 DNA reads TGCAGCGGTGCCGACAGTGCGAATCAGCCCCAGCATTTT. Residues: CSGADSANQPQHF.

In regard to this clone: Germline and junction disagree at one end, which may indicate a read error. The J gene is TRBJ2-3, the V gene TRBV7-6; perhaps TRBD1 as D (5 bases). This CDR3 is built from 13 residues. CDR1 and CDR2 (germline): SGHVS, FNYEAQ. The DNA of the CDR3 is TGTGCCAGCAGTTTAGCAGGGAAAGATACGCAGTATTTT. It specifies CASSLAGKDTQYF. Drawing the rest from reference TRBV7-6 and TRBJ2-3, the complete variable domain is GAGVSQSPRYKVTKRGQDVALRCDPISGHVSLYWYRQALGQGPEFLTYFNYEAQQDKSGLPNDRFSAERPEGSISTLTIQRTEQRDSAMYRCASSLAGKDTQYFGPGTRLTVL.

The CDR3 DNA reads TGTGCCAGCAGCTTAGGGGTCAATCAGCCCCAGCATTTT. It translates to CASSLGVNQPQHF. This chain uses TRBV5-4 with TRBJ1-5; D might be TRBD1 (5 bases). The CDR3 sequence is 13 residues long. CDR1 and CDR2 (germline): SGHNT, YYREEE (reference sequence). The V gene lost 2 bases and the J gene lost 3 bases, with 6 bases spanning the gap.

This chain uses TRBV19 with TRBJ1-5; D remains ambiguous. Trimming took off 3 bases at V and 3 bases at J, with 6 bases between the two ends. The germline gives CDR1 LNHDA, CDR2 SQIVND (reference sequence). This CDR3 has 13 amino acids. The CDR3 reads CASSITANQPQHF. The CDR3 nucleotides read TGTGCCAGTAGTATTACAGCCAATCAGCCCCAGCATTTT.